The subject of this entry is one TCR beta chain. Its antigen remains unknown. This record comes from a study of CD8+CD57+ T cells in acquired aplastic anemia. Across the study: DNA from sorted CD4+ and CD8+ cells averaged roughly 3.4 ug. General study findings and limits: Patients and controls turned out to have approximately 29 CD8+ CDR3 sequences in common. Between patients and controls, CD8+ Simpson's diversity did not vary significantly.

Genomic DNA served as template for TCR beta VDJ and CDR3 profiling. TCRdb called the reads again in MiXCR, with one record for every CDR3 protein. Of under 250,000 distinct CDR3 sequences detected, around 45% appear once; the ten largest clones hold over 7.5%. Sequencing involved patients with CD8+CD57+ cell expansion previously shown by flow cytometry. The diagnosis in all patients was severe acquired aplastic anemia. In germline, CDR1 is SGDLS, CDR2 YYNGEE. The CDR3 is made up of 16 amino acids. Trimming stripped 4 bases from V and 7 bases from J, with 23 bases between. The sample was sorted CD4+, CD8+, or CD8+CD57+ T cells (not recorded which) from PBMCs. The clonotype originates from a human donor with aplastic anemia. This chain joins TRBV9 and TRBJ1-2; tentative D call: TRBD1 (5 bases). The CDR3 DNA is TGTGCCAGCAGCCGGGACCCGTACACCAGGACGAGTGGCTACACCTTC. Its protein product is CASSRDPYTRTSGYTF.